One and the same sample provided the 17 T cell receptor beta chains below, sequenced in a study of cytomegalovirus exposure and HLA in healthy donors. Researchers ran the PCR with 60 Vbeta and 13 Jbeta primers. Produced via immunoSEQ multiplex PCR; TCRdb's table is partial and in-frame only. The table includes roughly 140,000 clones, around 65% detected once. The specimen sequenced was PBMCs. The receptors here all came from a woman aged 25 to 39 in good health and CMV-seropositive.

This chain connects TRBV19 to TRBJ2-3; 7 nucleotides agree with TRBD2. This CDR3 region has 16 residues. CDR1 is LNHDA and CDR2 is SQIVND in the germline V gene (reference sequence). V was pared by 3 bases and J by 2 bases, with 8 bases of the junction left unmatched. The CDR3 coding sequence is TGTGCCAGTAGTATCGGCGGGAGTAAACCCACAGATACGCAGTATTTT. Translating it yields CASSIGGSKPTDTQYF.

V usage is TRBV11-3 and J usage is TRBJ1-4; 7 bases match TRBD1. CDR3 length: 14 residues. V gave up 4 bases and J gave up 8 bases; unmatched junction bases: 7. From germline, CDR1 is SGHNT and CDR2 YENEEA. The CDR3 DNA sequence: TGTGCCAGCAGCTACAGGGGCTGGGGCGAAAAACTGTTTTTT. Its translation: CASSYRGWGEKLFF.

V and J are TRBV19 and TRBJ2-7; 9 bases are a match to TRBD1. From germline, CDR1 is LNHDA and CDR2 SQIVND (reference sequence). Trimming cost V 5 bases and J 4 bases; bases outside gene matches: 12. The CDR3 sequence is 16 residues long. The CDR3, as DNA: TGTGCCAGTAGTTCAAATGCGGGACAGGGACTTTACGAGCAGTACTTC. Translation gives CASSSNAGQGLYEQYF. Full variable domain (rest looked up from reference TRBV19 and TRBJ2-7): DGGITQSPKYLFRKEGQNVTLSCEQNLNHDAMYWYRQDPGQGLRLIYYSQIVNDFQKGDIAEGYSVSREKKESFPLTVTSAQKNPTAFYLCASSSNAGQGLYEQYFGPGTRLTVT.

The chain carries TRBV7-6 and TRBJ1-2; D gene uncertain. CDR3 size: 12 residues. Per germline, CDR1 SGHVS and CDR2 FNYEAQ. V dropped 0 bases and J dropped 6 bases, with 5 bases sitting between them. CDR3 in amino acids: CASSLAGDGYTF. CDR3 nucleotide sequence: TGTGCCAGCAGCTTAGCGGGAGATGGCTACACCTTC.

This clone was observed a single time. This chain joins TRBV27 and TRBJ1-4; 7 nucleotides align to TRBD1. After removal of 5 bases from V and 8 bases from J, the junction contained 14 bases not matched to a gene. This CDR3 comprises 16 residues. The germline gives CDR1 MNHEY, CDR2 SMNVEV (reference sequence). CDR3 amino acids: CASSEDQQGLEEKLFF. CDR3 sequence (DNA): TGTGCCAGCAGTGAGGACCAACAGGGGCTGGAGGAAAAACTGTTTTTT.

The chain uses TRBV9 and TRBJ2-1, with D perhaps matching TRBD1 (6 bases). The CDR3 length is 19 residues. CDR1 and CDR2 (germline): SGDLS, YYNGEE. V was pared by 3 bases and J by 0 bases, with 22 bases between. The CDR3 DNA is TGTGCCAGCAGCGCCCCTAGGACAGTCCCGGGTAGCTCCTACAATGAGCAGTTCTTC. Its translation is CASSAPRTVPGSSYNEQFF. Together with reference TRBV9 and TRBJ2-1, the CDR3 gives the full variable domain: DSGVTQTPKHLITATGQRVTLRCSPRSGDLSVYWYQQSLDQGLQFLIQYYNGEERAKGNILERFSAQQFPDLHSELNLSSLELGDSALYFCASSAPRTVPGSSYNEQFFGPGTRLTVL.

This clone has a handful of counts. The chain recombines TRBV5-1 with TRBJ1-6; TRBD1 matches 7 bases. The V gene end was trimmed by 5 bases and the J gene end by 5 bases; junction bases not matched to a gene: 4. The germline gives CDR1 SGHRS, CDR2 YFSETQ. The CDR3 length is 14 residues. DNA for the CDR3: TGCGCCAGCAGGTCCGGGACAGATAATTCACCCCTCCACTTT. It specifies CASRSGTDNSPLHF. Based on the CDR3 plus reference TRBV5-1 and TRBJ1-6, the full variable domain is KAGVTQTPRYLIKTRGQQVTLSCSPISGHRSVSWYQQTPGQGLQFLFEYFSETQRNKGNFPGRFSGRQFSNSRSEMNVSTLELGDSALYLCASRSGTDNSPLHFGNGTRLTVT.

V and J are TRBV7-9 and TRBJ1-5; 7 positions match TRBD1. The CDR3 runs 14 residues. Unmatched junction bases numbered 5, after V lost 4 bases and J lost 5 bases. In germline, CDR1 is SEHNR, CDR2 FQNEAQ (reference sequence). CDR3 DNA sequence: TGTGCCAGCAGCTGGGACAGCGAGTATCAGCCCCAGCATTTT. Its protein is CASSWDSEYQPQHF. The full variable domain, rest sourced from reference TRBV7-9 and TRBJ1-5, is DTGVSQNPRHKITKRGQNVTFRCDPISEHNRLYWYRQTLGQGPEFLTYFQNEAQLEKSRLLSDRFSAERPKGSFSTLEIQRTEQGDSAMYLCASSWDSEYQPQHFGDGTRLSIL.

The gene calls are TRBV7-2 and TRBJ1-3; D is unclear. This CDR3 contains 15 residues. V was shortened by 2 bases and J by 4 bases, with 12 bases between the two germline ends. The V gene's germline CDR1 is SGHTA and CDR2 FQGNSA. CDR3 loop: CASSLTSGPGNTIYF. For the CDR3, the DNA is TGTGCCAGCAGCTTAACGAGTGGTCCCGGAAACACCATATATTTT.

This clone was counted between two and nine times. This chain uses TRBV2 with TRBJ2-1, with 13 nucleotides matching TRBD2. This CDR3 has 15 residues. The V segment lost 4 bases and the J segment 4 bases; nucleotides outside the gene matches: 1. Per the germline V gene, CDR1 is SNHLY and CDR2 is FYNNEI. The CDR3 reads CASSGGLAGYNEQFF. For the CDR3, the DNA is TGTGCCAGCAGTGGGGGACTAGCGGGATACAATGAGCAGTTCTTC.

V usage is TRBV6-5 and J usage is TRBJ2-2; D is possibly TRBD2 (7 bases). V lost 4 bases to trimming and J lost 6 bases, with 12 bases between them. This CDR3 region has 14 residues. CDR1 and CDR2 from the germline V gene are MNHEY and SVGAGI. The CDR3 DNA is TGTGCCAGCAGTTTTAGGGAGGGGGCCGGGGAGCTGTTTTTT. It yields the protein CASSFREGAGELFF.

CDR3 amino acids: CASSPEESPYGYTF. DNA for the CDR3: TGTGCCAGCAGCCCCGAGGAGTCTCCCTATGGCTACACCTTC. The genes are TRBV4-2 and TRBJ1-2; D remains ambiguous. This CDR3 region has 14 residues. Germline CDR1 LGHNA, CDR2 YNFKEQ. Trimming pared 4 bases from V and 4 bases from J, leaving 13 bases between.

This clone was seen a handful of times. The chain recombines TRBV10-3 with TRBJ1-4, with D perhaps matching TRBD1 (5 bases). The CDR3 runs 13 residues. Germline V gene sequence: CDR1 ENHRY, CDR2 SYGVKD. The germline V and J ends were trimmed by 11 bases and 6 bases, with 16 bases remaining between them. CDR3 region: CAARGDYDEKLFF. Here the CDR3 DNA reads TGTGCCGCTCGTGGGGACTACGATGAAAAACTGTTTTTT.

The rearrangement joins TRBV6-5 to TRBJ1-2; D possibly corresponds to TRBD1 (5 bases). Germline values: CDR1 MNHEY, CDR2 SVGAGI. The CDR3 is 13 residues long. Trimming stripped 4 bases from V and 2 bases from J, with 8 bases between. The CDR3 protein is CASSLDSNYGYTF. CDR3 sequence (DNA): TGTGCCAGCAGTTTAGACAGCAACTATGGCTACACCTTC.

CDR3 in DNA: TGTGCCAGCACTTCGACAGGACTGAACACTGAAGCTTTCTTT. It codes for CASTSTGLNTEAFF. This rearrangement joins TRBV28 to TRBJ1-1, with D perhaps matching TRBD1 (6 bases). The CDR3 has 14 amino acids. Germline CDR1 is MDHEN and CDR2 is SYDVKM. V was cut by 7 bases and J by 0 bases, with 12 bases left in between.

The chain uses TRBV2 and TRBJ2-1; 11 nucleotides line up with TRBD2. Looked up from germline, CDR1 is SNHLY and CDR2 is FYNNEI. With 6 bases clipped from V and 5 bases from J, the junction kept 6 bases outside the gene matches. This CDR3 comprises 15 residues. CDR3 residues: CASSPASGGNNEQFF. The CDR3, as DNA: TGTGCCAGCAGCCCCGCTAGCGGGGGGAACAATGAGCAGTTCTTC.

V is TRBV5-6 and J is TRBJ2-2; 8 nucleotides line up with TRBD2. In germline, CDR1 is SGHDT, CDR2 YYEEEE. V lost 4 bases and J lost 8; bases outside the gene matches: 7. This CDR3 comprises 14 residues. The CDR3 reads CASSRGLVGGELFF. DNA for the CDR3: TGTGCCAGCAGCCGGGGACTAGTGGGAGGGGAGCTGTTTTTT.